This T cell receptor beta chain was documented in a study of blood T cell repertoires in COVID-19. About the research overall: COVID-19 samples collected from the United States, Italy and Spain covered acute and convalescent phases.

The germline gives CDR1 SGHRS, CDR2 YFSETQ. CDR3 size: 14 residues. Trimming pared 2 bases from V and 4 bases from J, leaving 12 bases between. Profiled with immunoSEQ multiplex PCR; TCRdb holds only in-frame clones, not every one. The table shows under 300,000 clones, with approximately 92% occurring only once. This receptor was identified in a woman under 30 who had recovered from COVID-19. The chain is built from TRBV5-1 and TRBJ1-1; D gene uncertain. The sequenced material came from PBMCs or T cells enriched from blood (not recorded which). CDR3 sequence reads: CASSFSGGLTEAFF. As DNA, the CDR3 is TGCGCCAGCAGCTTCTCGGGAGGGCTCACTGAAGCTTTCTTT.